Listed here are 20 T cell receptor beta chains from one sample, sequenced in a study of CD8 T cells in Susac syndrome. The RNA, about 0.5 to 1 ug, was put through reverse transcription using random hexamers. TCRdb processed the immunoSEQ multiplex PCR reads anew with MiXCR; each CDR3 protein has one entry. The sample has about 52,000 distinct CDR3 sequences, 93% seen once; the top ten hold less than 0.55%. Input material: CD8+ T cells from PBMCs. The receptors were gathered from a human donor with multiple sclerosis.

This clonotype was detected once. CDR3 DNA sequence: TGCAGCGTTGGGACAGTTACCGGGGAGCTGTTTTTT. Translation: CSVGTVTGELFF. This sequence joins TRBV29-1 and TRBJ2-2, with D perhaps TRBD1 (6 bases). CDR1 SQVTM and CDR2 ANQGSEA come from the germline V gene. Trimming took off 4 bases at V and 5 bases at J, with 8 bases between the two ends. The CDR3 sequence is 12 residues long.

V and J are TRBV20-1 and TRBJ1-2; a weak D match, TRBD1 (6 bases). The V end was cut by 1 base, the J end by 2 bases, with 8 bases between. From germline, CDR1 is DFQATT and CDR2 SNEGSKA (reference sequence). CDR3 length: 13 amino acids. The CDR3 loop is CSARGTDNYGYTF. CDR3 sequence (DNA): TGCAGTGCTAGAGGGACAGACAACTATGGCTACACCTTC.

The J gene is TRBJ1-5, the V gene TRBV12-3 or TRBV12-4, with D possibly matching TRBD1 (5 bases). Trimming took 1 base from V and 7 from J, leaving 11 bases between them. There are 14 residues in the CDR3. The CDR3 loop reads CASSLDGGLQPQHF. The CDR3 region has the DNA TGTGCCAGCAGTTTAGACGGGGGTTTGCAGCCCCAGCATTTT.

The gene calls are TRBV10-1 and TRBJ2-2; no firm D call. V lost 6 bases to trimming and J lost 0 bases, with 11 bases between them. CDR1 is WNHNN, CDR2 SYGVQD, per germline (reference sequence). The CDR3 covers 15 residues. Here the CDR3 DNA reads TGCGCCAGCAGCCGCGACCTTTCGAACACCGGGGAGCTGTTTTTT. Amino acids: CASSRDLSNTGELFF.

Written as DNA, the CDR3 is TGTGCCAGCACCCCTCGAGCAGGCTGGGCTTATACGCGTAATTCACCCCTCCACTTT. Residues: CASTPRAGWAYTRNSPLHF. The chain recombines TRBV28 with TRBJ1-6; D is uncertain. The V gene lost 7 bases and the J gene lost 6 bases, with 28 bases spanning the gap. This CDR3 contains 19 residues. The V gene's germline CDR1 is MDHEN and CDR2 SYDVKM.

The chain is built from TRBV6-5 and TRBJ1-5, with D uncertain. Per germline, CDR1 MNHEY and CDR2 SVGAGI. The V and J ends lost 5 bases and 2 bases respectively, with 10 bases between them. This CDR3 contains 14 residues. CDR3 sequence reads: CASSTGNGNQPQHF. Here the CDR3 DNA reads TGTGCCAGCAGTACTGGAAATGGCAATCAGCCCCAGCATTTT.

The chain employs TRBV2 and TRBJ1-2, with 7 bases that match TRBD1. Trimming removed 3 bases from V and 4 bases from J; junction bases left unmatched: 5. CDR3 length: 14 residues. The germline V gene has CDR1 SNHLY and CDR2 FYNNEI. The CDR3 loop reads CASSEGQTFYGYTF. CDR3 nucleotides: TGTGCCAGCAGTGAGGGACAGACATTCTATGGCTACACCTTC.

This clonotype was detected once. V gene TRBV29-1 combines with J gene TRBJ1-3; D perhaps matches TRBD1 (6 bases). V lost 3 bases and J lost 4, with 10 bases in between. Germline assignment: CDR1 SQVTM and CDR2 ANQGSEA. This CDR3 spans 13 amino acids. The CDR3 nucleotides are TGCAGCGTTGACAACAGGGCAGGAAACACCATATATTTT. Amino acids: CSVDNRAGNTIYF.

This clonotype was recorded once. V and J are TRBV29-1 and TRBJ2-2, with TRBD2 as a possible D gene (5 bases). V lost 3 bases, J lost 5 bases, and 10 bases lay in between. The CDR3 runs to 13 residues. CDR1 is SQVTM, CDR2 ANQGSEA, per germline. For the CDR3, the DNA is TGCAGCGTTGAGCCGCCGGGGACCGGGGAGCTGTTTTTT. Translated, it gives CSVEPPGTGELFF.

CDR3 protein: CASSVDDLAESSYEQYF. The DNA of the CDR3 is TGTGCCAGCAGTGTTGATGATCTAGCGGAGAGCTCCTACGAGCAGTACTTC. The genes are TRBV2 and TRBJ2-7, with 7 bases matching TRBD2. V shed 4 bases, J shed 0 bases, and the junction held 12 bases outside the gene matches. The CDR3 contains 17 residues. Germline CDR1 and CDR2: SNHLY and FYNNEI. Variable domain in full (rest from reference TRBV2 and TRBJ2-7): EPEVTQTPSHQVTQMGQEVILRCVPISNHLYFYWYRQILGQKVEFLVSFYNNEISEKSEIFDDQFSVERPDGSNFTLKIRSTKLEDSAMYFCASSVDDLAESSYEQYFGPGTRLTVT.

This sequence joins TRBV12-3 or TRBV12-4 and TRBJ2-7; the match to TRBD1 covers 10 bases. V shed 8 bases and J 2 bases; nucleotides not matched to a gene: 0. The CDR3 has 12 amino acids. This CDR3 is CASGQGAYEQYF. The CDR3 DNA reads TGTGCCAGCGGACAGGGGGCCTACGAGCAGTACTTC.

This chain links TRBV20-1 with TRBJ2-5; D is uncertain. Germline assignment: CDR1 DFQATT and CDR2 SNEGSKA (reference sequence). CDR3 length: 12 amino acids. Trimming shortened V by 1 base and J by 5 bases, and 8 bases separated the two germline ends. CDR3 bases: TGCAGTGCTAGAGGCTTCTCGGAGACCCAGTACTTC. This codes for CSARGFSETQYF.

This clonotype was counted a few times. The CDR3 DNA is TGTGCCAGCAGCCAAGGCTTAGGGGAAGGCTACACCTTC. Translating it yields CASSQGLGEGYTF. The V call is TRBV4-2, the J call TRBJ1-2; TRBD1 is a possible D gene (5 bases). This CDR3 is 13 amino acids long. The V end lost 1 base, the J end lost 8 bases, and 11 bases lay between the germline ends. CDR1 is LGHNA, CDR2 YNFKEQ, per germline.

The CDR3 DNA follows: TGCGCCAGCAGCTTGCCGGGGACAGGGGGCTTTGCGGTGAACACTGAAGCTTTCTTT. This sequence encodes CASSLPGTGGFAVNTEAFF. This chain uses TRBV5-1 with TRBJ1-1, with 12 bases lining up with TRBD1. Trimming took 1 base from V and 0 from J; bases not matched to a gene: 10. The CDR3 has 19 amino acids. Germline assignment: CDR1 SGHRS and CDR2 YFSETQ.

The count of this clonotype is one. The rearrangement links TRBV20-1 to TRBJ1-1; D is possibly TRBD1 (5 bases). V was cut by 6 bases and J by 4 bases, with 15 bases left in between. The CDR3 consists of 13 residues. Germline loops: CDR1 DFQATT, CDR2 SNEGSKA (reference sequence). The DNA for the CDR3 is TGCAGTGCACCGCTGGGGGAGGGCACTGAAGCTTTCTTT. Translating gives CSAPLGEGTEAFF.

This clonotype was counted only a few times. The chain joins TRBV4-1 to TRBJ2-5; D is unclear. From germline, CDR1 is MGHRA and CDR2 YSYEKL. The CDR3 runs to 15 residues. With 0 bases removed from V and 7 bases from J, the gap between germline ends came to 15 bases. CDR3 bases: TGCGCCAGCAGCCAAGAGTATGGAGTCCCTATGACCCAGTACTTC. This sequence encodes CASSQEYGVPMTQYF.

This clonotype has a single count. CDR3 sequence reads: CASSLDTIYF. The CDR3 bases are TGTGCCAGCTCCCTTGACACCATATATTTT. V usage is TRBV11-2 and J usage is TRBJ1-3, with unresolved D. Trimming cost V 8 bases and J 8 bases, with 7 bases left between them. This CDR3 has 10 amino acids. CDR1 is SGHAT, CDR2 FQNNGV, per germline.

This rearrangement joins TRBV28 to TRBJ1-5; 7 bases agree with TRBD1. The CDR3 runs to 17 residues. J was trimmed by 4 bases and V by 5 bases; bases with no gene match: 14. Germline CDR1 and CDR2: MDHEN and SYDVKM. Here the CDR3 reads CASSPRTGWGRNQPQHF. In DNA form, the CDR3 reads TGTGCCAGCAGTCCCCGGACAGGTTGGGGCCGAAATCAGCCCCAGCATTTT.

The chain recombines TRBV7-9 with TRBJ1-1, with D unresolved. V gave up 1 base and J gave up 7 bases, with 13 bases separating them. From germline, CDR1 is SEHNR and CDR2 FQNEAQ (reference sequence). The CDR3 sequence is 14 residues long. CDR3 nucleotide sequence: TGTGCCAGCAGCTTAGTAAACGGGATTCTTGAAGCTTTCTTT. This translates into CASSLVNGILEAFF.

The count of this clonotype is one. This chain links TRBV4-3 with TRBJ1-6, with D maybe TRBD1 (5 bases). The CDR3 spans 17 residues. CDR1 and CDR2 from the germline V gene are LGHNA and YSLEER. The V and J ends lost 0 bases and 8 bases respectively, with 17 bases between them. CDR3 coding DNA: TGCGCCAGCAGCCAAGATTGGGCTGGGACCCTTTATTCACCCCTCCACTTT. The encoded protein is CASSQDWAGTLYSPLHF.